This TCR beta chain was identified during a study of cytomegalovirus exposure and HLA in healthy donors. The CDR3 loop spans 13 amino acids. Germline CDR1 reads SGHNT; CDR2 reads YENEEA. Trimming removed 0 bases from V and 3 bases from J, with 6 bases in between. Both 60 Vbeta primers and 13 Jbeta primers went into the PCR. TCRdb keeps only in-frame clones here, not all; method: immunoSEQ multiplex PCR. The repertoire holds about 150,000 clones, 75% to 85% seen once, with about 1.1% in the top ten. The source is a male donor in good health and CMV-seronegative. Sequencing input: PBMCs. This sequence joins TRBV11-3 and TRBJ2-7; D may be TRBD1 (5 bases). The CDR3 is CASSLDRDYEQYF. CDR3 in DNA: TGTGCCAGCAGCTTAGACAGGGACTACGAGCAGTACTTC.